The TCR beta chain described here comes from a study of technical replicates of blood from a handful of donors. Trimming pared 1 base from V and 6 bases from J, leaving 4 bases between. Per germline, CDR1 SGHAT and CDR2 FQNNGV. This CDR3 contains 11 residues. TCRdb's copy holds only in-frame clones and misses some; the assay was immunoSEQ multiplex PCR. The sample includes more than 15,000 clones, roughly four fifths seen only once; the top ten take 10%. The receptor was derived from a human donor in good health. Some clones in this sample may be carry-over from other donors' samples. The J gene is TRBJ2-7, the V gene TRBV11-2; D gene unclear. What was sequenced was PBMCs. The CDR3, as DNA: TGTGCCAGCAGCTTAGCCCGCGAGCAGTACTTC. This gives the protein CASSLAREQYF.